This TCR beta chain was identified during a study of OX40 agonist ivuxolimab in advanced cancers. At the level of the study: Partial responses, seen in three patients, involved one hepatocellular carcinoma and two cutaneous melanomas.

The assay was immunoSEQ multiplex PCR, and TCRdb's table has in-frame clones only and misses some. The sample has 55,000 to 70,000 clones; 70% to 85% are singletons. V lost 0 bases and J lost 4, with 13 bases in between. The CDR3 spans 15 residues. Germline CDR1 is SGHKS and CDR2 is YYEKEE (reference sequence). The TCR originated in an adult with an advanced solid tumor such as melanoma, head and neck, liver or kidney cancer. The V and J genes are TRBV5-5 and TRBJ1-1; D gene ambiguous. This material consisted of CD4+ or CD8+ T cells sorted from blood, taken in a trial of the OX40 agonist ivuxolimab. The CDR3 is CASSLVWVEGTEAFF. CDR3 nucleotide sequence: TGTGCCAGCAGCTTGGTTTGGGTGGAAGGCACTGAAGCTTTCTTT. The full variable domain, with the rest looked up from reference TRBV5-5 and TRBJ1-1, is DAGVTQSPTHLIKTRGQQVTLRCSPISGHKSVSWYQQVLGQGPQFIFQYYEKEERGRGNFPDRFSARQFPNYSSELNVNALLLGDSALYLCASSLVWVEGTEAFFGQGTRLTVV.